This paragraph covers one T cell receptor (beta chain) sequence. This clone was observed a few times. The specificity of this receptor is unknown. It has no much larger one-base neighbor in the sample; base qualities were not kept. TCRbeta CDR3 regions were amplified from genomic DNA using the immunoSEQ Assay, a bias-controlled multiplex PCR. The authors processed their data as follows. The number of nucleated cells in each sample was estimated from the amplification of reference gene primers within the assay. To quantify the absolute abundance of each unique TCRbeta CDR3 rearrangement, sequence reads were collapsed and filtered. Productive Simpson clonality was computed per sample as the square root of Simpson's diversity index over productive rearrangements. TCRdb's version of the immuneACCESS table is confined to in-frame rearrangements and falls short of the full clone set. An unresolved V gene accounts for under half of the shortfall where checked; the remainder is of unknown origin. For V, J and clone size, that table is used; D and trimming come from the DNA. This sample gives around 300,000 clones in total; about nine tenths of them show up just once. About 3% of the sample rests with the top ten.

The data were taken from a study of blood T cell repertoires in COVID-19 (dated by TCRdb to the early 2020s). With regard to the full study: Samples covering the acute and convalescent phases of COVID-19 were provided by collaborators in the United States, Italy and Spain. The material from the prospective study consisted of cDNA or gDNA derived from T cells, B-cell-depleted T cells, or PBMCs. Deeply sampled blood TCRbeta repertoires from subjects exposed to, actively infected with, or recovered from COVID-19 were included in the dataset. The repertoires were released in a freely available public database intended as a resource for research on the immune response to SARS-CoV-2. The samples were drawn from two sources: the first 160 participants of the ongoing ImmuneRACE study, and fewer than 1,500 subjects contributed by 6 global collaborators. Sample metadata almost always included a de-identified subject ID, COVID-19 status, age in years and sex. Where available, HLA class I and class II types were taken from metadata supplied by the sample provider and were not determined by assay-based typing.

Trimmed from V: 6 bases; trimmed from J: 8 bases; junction bases lacking a gene match: 3. Reading the germline V gene gives CDR1 MDHEN and CDR2 SYDVKM. Including cysteine and phenylalanine, the CDR3 has 12 amino acids. Just the 36-base CDR3 DNA is kept, in frame starting at base 1. Whole blood was collected in K2EDTA tubes by collaborating institutions according to the institutions' own protocols. For TCRbeta analysis, collaborator samples were shipped as frozen whole blood, as isolated PBMCs, or as DNA extracted from either sample type. Overall results and qualifications from the work: The amount of clinical and demographic metadata varied by source and participant and was provided uncurated.

The TCR originated in a woman aged 25 to 39 with active or convalescent COVID-19. This chain joins TRBV28 to TRBJ2-2, with 7 bases aligning to TRBD2. The sample taken for sequencing was peripheral blood. The CDR3 here reads CASRTSPGELFF. The DNA reads TGTGCCAGCAGGACTAGCCCTGGGGAGCTGTTTTTT.